This TCR beta chain derives from a study of response to subunit inactivated influenza vaccine. Study findings and constraints: After each seasonal influenza vaccination, few new T cells are recruited, the authors suggested.

MiXCR, applied by TCRdb to the RT-PCR reads, yields one record per CDR3 protein. The sample comprises 400,000 to 650,000 distinct CDR3 sequences, approximately 7.2% of which are singletons, and under 15% rests with the top ten. In its sample, this clonotype was seen many times. What it recognizes is unknown. V lost 7 bases to trimming and J lost 5 bases; unmatched junction nucleotides: 7. The CDR3 consists of 13 residues. The TCR comes from a man in his fifties or sixties who received an inactivated influenza vaccine. The source was PBMCs from blood, collected roughly 24 months after vaccination. The V call is TRBV12-3 or TRBV12-4, the J call TRBJ1-2, with TRBD1 matching 7 bases. The CDR3 region is CASKQTGRYGYTF. The CDR3 DNA reads as TGTGCCAGCAAGCAGACAGGGAGATATGGCTACACCTTC.